The rows below give T cell receptor beta chains drawn from one sample of a study. TCRdb reprocessed the RT-PCR reads via MiXCR and lists one record per CDR3 protein. The data show 650,000 to 800,000 distinct CDR3 sequences, 14% seen once. The sequencing sample was made of memory CD4+ T cells from blood. These receptors originate from a female donor in good health, serving as a healthy control. The CDR3 runs from the conserved cysteine through the conserved F or W. A D gene is named only where the DNA matches it firmly. Size values are once, few and many counts, or a class for expanded clones, and some rows have none.

>few|.|TRBV7-2|TRBJ1-3
TGTGCCAGCAGCTTATATCAGGTCCGCTCTGGAAACACCATATATTTT
CASSLYQVRSGNTIYF
>few|.|TRBV5-6|TRBJ2-5
TGTGCCAGCCAGACTACCAGCGACTTCCAAGAGACCCAGTACTTC
CASQTTSDFQETQYF
>few|.|TRBV6-2/TRBV6-3|TRBJ2-7
TGTGCCAGCAGCCCCCGTAGGGCAGGGGAATTCTACGAGCAGTACTTC
CASSPRRAGEFYEQYF
>few|.|TRBV7-9|TRBJ2-1
TGTGCCAGCAGCCCTAGAAACAATGAGCAGTTCTTC
CASSPRNNEQFF
>many|TRBD1|TRBV6-1|TRBJ1-1
TGTGCCAGCAGTCGGGACAGGGGCCTGAACACTGAAGCTTTCTTT
CASSRDRGLNTEAFF
>.|TRBD2|TRBV7-3|TRBJ2-3
TGTGCCAGCAGCCCGACGGGGGGGGGCCCCGATACGCAGTATTTT
CASSPTGGGPDTQYF
>.|.|TRBV30|TRBJ1-1
TGTGCCTGGAGGATGAACACTGAAGCTTTCTTT
CAWRMNTEAFF
>few|TRBD2|TRBV7-9|TRBJ2-2
TGTGCCAGCAGCCCGACGGGGGGGGGAAAAGGAAGCGGGGAGCTGTTTTTT
CASSPTGGGKGSGELFF
>many|TRBD1|TRBV4-1|TRBJ2-2
TGCGCCAGCAGGACGGTTAAAGGGACAGCCGGGGAGCTGTTTTTT
CASRTVKGTAGELFF
>once|.|TRBV2|TRBJ1-3
TGTGCCAGCAGCCCCCCCCTAAGCTCTGGAAACACCATATATTTT
CASSPPLSSGNTIYF
>many|.|TRBV12-3/TRBV12-4|TRBJ1-5
TGTGCCAGCAGGACGGGGCTTGGCAATCAGCCCCAGCATTTT
CASRTGLGNQPQHF
>.|.|TRBV18|TRBJ2-1
TGTGCCAGCTCACCATCCGCCGGAGTTTCCTACAATGAGCAGTTCTTC
CASSPSAGVSYNEQFF
>few|.|TRBV7-2|TRBJ2-3
TGTGCCAGCAGCTTAGGGGGCAGGGGAGTAGGGGATACGCAGTATTTT
CASSLGGRGVGDTQYF
>.|.|TRBV7-6|TRBJ2-7
TGTGCCAGCAGCTTATCCTCTAGCGAGTTCAGCTCCTACGAGCAGTACTTC
CASSLSSSEFSSYEQYF
>many|.|TRBV13|TRBJ2-1
TGTGCCAGCAGCCCAGTTGCCTACAATGAGCAGTTCTTC
CASSPVAYNEQFF
>once|TRBD1|TRBV7-2|TRBJ1-2
TGTGCCAGCAGCACGGACAGGGGAAGGGGCTACACCTTC
CASSTDRGRGYTF
>.|TRBD1|TRBV20-1|TRBJ2-7
TGCAGTTCTCGGACAGGGCCCTACGAGCAGTACTTC
CSSRTGPYEQYF
>.|.|TRBV6-2/TRBV6-3|TRBJ1-6
TGTGCCAGCAGTCCAAGTGGCCTTTCACCCCTCCACTTT
CASSPSGLSPLHF
>.|TRBD1|TRBV28|TRBJ1-1
TGTGCCAGCAGTTTAGGACAGGGGAGAGCAGAAGCTTTCTTT
CASSLGQGRAEAFF
>many|TRBD2|TRBV5-6|TRBJ2-1
TGTGCCAGCAGCGCTACTAGCGGGATCTACAATGAGCAGTTCTTC
CASSATSGIYNEQFF
>many|TRBD1|TRBV27|TRBJ2-5
TGTGCCAGCAGTTTAACCGACAGGGTATGGGAGACCCAGTACTTC
CASSLTDRVWETQYF
>.|.|TRBV3-1|TRBJ2-3
TGTGCCAGCAGCCACGGGACTTTCACAGATACGCAGTATTTT
CASSHGTFTDTQYF
>many|TRBD1|TRBV29-1|TRBJ2-7
TGCAGCGTAGACCTAGGGACAGGTACCTACGAGCAGTACTTC
CSVDLGTGTYEQYF
>.|.|TRBV30|TRBJ2-3
TGTGCCTGGAGGGCGATGGGGACAGATACGCAGTATTTT
CAWRAMGTDTQYF
>few|TRBD2|TRBV20-1|TRBJ2-1
TGCAGTGAACTAGCGGGTTACAATGAGCAGTTCTTC
CSELAGYNEQFF
>.|.|TRBV20-1|TRBJ2-7
TGCAGTGGGGGGTCTGCCTACGAGCAGTACTTC
CSGGSAYEQYF
>.|.|TRBV3-1|TRBJ1-2
TGTGCCAGCAGCCAAGAACCCCAGGGAAATAACTATGGCTACACCTTC
CASSQEPQGNNYGYTF
>.|.|TRBV28|TRBJ1-2
TGTGCCAGCTCCTCGACTCCGACCTATGGCTACACCTTC
CASSSTPTYGYTF
>many|.|TRBV20-1|TRBJ1-2
TGCAGTGCGGATCCCGCAGGGGACTATGGCTACACCTTC
CSADPAGDYGYTF